This T cell receptor beta chain emerged from a study of control samples from healthy donors and cancer patients. Only one count was recorded for this clone. TCRdb keeps only in-frame clones here, not all; method: immunoSEQ multiplex PCR. The sample carries 95,000 to 100,000 clones, around 89% recorded once. Germline assignment: CDR1 SGHVS and CDR2 FQNEAQ. V lost 0 bases and J 8 bases, leaving 16 bases between the germline ends. The CDR3 is 15 amino acids. This receptor was identified in a man aged 30 to 45 in good health. The genes are TRBV7-8 and TRBJ1-2; TRBD1 might be the D (6 bases). Sequenced sample: blood. CDR3 DNA: TGTGCCAGCAGCTTAGCACAAGGGGGGCGCGGAGGCTACACCTTC. Translated: CASSLAQGGRGGYTF.